These T cell receptor beta chains were read from a single sample in a study of T and B cells in COVID-19 patients. TCRdb recomputed calls from the multiplex PCR reads with MiXCR, one row per CDR3 protein. Found here are 6,000 or so distinct CDR3 sequences, around 34% of them singletons; the top ten hold roughly 57%. The source material was blood. These TCRs come from a human donor with active COVID-19. Both conserved end residues are part of each CDR3. D genes are given only for firm matches. Not all rows give a size; the values are once, few, many and, for expanded clones, a class.

j_call: TRBJ2-2
clone_size: few
d_call: .
v_call: TRBV6-1
cdr3_aa: CASQFPSGNTGELFF
cdr3_nt: TGTGCCAGCCAATTCCCCAGCGGGAACACCGGGGAGCTGTTTTTT

j_call: TRBJ2-7
clone_size: .
d_call: .
v_call: TRBV18
cdr3_aa: CASSPAESQNYYEQYF
cdr3_nt: TGTGCCAGCTCACCAGCAGAATCCCAGAATTACTACGAGCAGTACTTC

j_call: TRBJ1-2
clone_size: .
d_call: .
v_call: TRBV6-2/TRBV6-3
cdr3_aa: CASSSGLLNYGYTF
cdr3_nt: TGTGCCAGCAGTAGCGGACTGCTGAACTATGGCTACACCTTC

j_call: TRBJ2-5
clone_size: .
d_call: TRBD2
v_call: TRBV5-4
cdr3_aa: CASSSETSGRKETQYF
cdr3_nt: TGTGCCAGCAGCTCGGAGACTAGCGGGAGAAAAGAGACCCAGTACTTC

j_call: TRBJ1-4
clone_size: .
d_call: .
v_call: TRBV7-2
cdr3_aa: CASSEPPSEKLFF
cdr3_nt: TGTGCCAGCAGCGAACCCCCGAGTGAAAAACTGTTTTTT

j_call: TRBJ1-3
clone_size: .
d_call: .
v_call: TRBV19
cdr3_aa: CASSIDGGSGNTIYF
cdr3_nt: TGTGCCAGTAGTATCGACGGTGGGTCTGGAAACACCATATATTTT

j_call: TRBJ2-5
clone_size: medium-sized
d_call: .
v_call: TRBV19
cdr3_aa: CATRGRGSQETQYF
cdr3_nt: TGTGCCACGCGAGGCAGGGGAAGCCAAGAGACCCAGTACTTC

j_call: TRBJ2-1
clone_size: many
d_call: .
v_call: TRBV19
cdr3_aa: CASVEPGFGYNEQFF
cdr3_nt: TGTGCCAGTGTTGAACCGGGATTCGGATACAATGAGCAGTTCTTC

j_call: TRBJ2-2
clone_size: .
d_call: TRBD2
v_call: TRBV20-1
cdr3_aa: CSAPVSGRGGGELFF
cdr3_nt: TGCAGTGCTCCGGTTAGCGGGAGAGGAGGCGGGGAGCTGTTTTTT

j_call: TRBJ1-5
clone_size: .
d_call: .
v_call: TRBV15
cdr3_aa: CATSRRGDQPQHF
cdr3_nt: TGTGCCACCAGCAGGAGGGGTGATCAGCCCCAGCATTTT

j_call: TRBJ2-1
clone_size: .
d_call: .
v_call: TRBV4-3
cdr3_aa: CASSQDYGSFYNEQFF
cdr3_nt: TGCGCCAGCAGCCAAGATTATGGCAGCTTTTACAATGAGCAGTTCTTC

j_call: TRBJ2-5
clone_size: medium-sized
d_call: TRBD2
v_call: TRBV15
cdr3_aa: CATSRDRGGETQYF
cdr3_nt: TGTGCCACCAGCAGAGATCGGGGGGGAGAGACCCAGTACTTC

j_call: TRBJ2-5
clone_size: .
d_call: .
v_call: TRBV5-6
cdr3_aa: CASSLAELQETQYF
cdr3_nt: TGTGCCAGCAGCTTGGCAGAGCTCCAAGAGACCCAGTACTTC

j_call: TRBJ1-5
clone_size: .
d_call: .
v_call: TRBV12-3/TRBV12-4
cdr3_aa: CASGKGGPNQPQHF
cdr3_nt: TGTGCCAGCGGTAAGGGGGGCCCCAATCAGCCCCAGCATTTT

j_call: TRBJ2-5
clone_size: medium-sized
d_call: TRBD2
v_call: TRBV24-1
cdr3_aa: CATSDPDGGVADLQETQYF
cdr3_nt: TGTGCCACCAGTGATCCGGATGGGGGGGTGGCCGACCTTCAAGAGACCCAGTACTTC

j_call: TRBJ2-1
clone_size: few
d_call: .
v_call: TRBV24-1
cdr3_aa: CATSPLVSEQFF
cdr3_nt: TGTGCCACCAGTCCACTAGTTAGTGAGCAGTTCTTC

j_call: TRBJ1-1
clone_size: .
d_call: TRBD1
v_call: TRBV12-3/TRBV12-4
cdr3_aa: CASSLQGGTEAFF
cdr3_nt: TGTGCCAGCAGTTTACAGGGGGGCACTGAAGCTTTCTTT

j_call: TRBJ2-3
clone_size: .
d_call: TRBD1
v_call: TRBV11-1
cdr3_aa: CASSSGPGTGITDTQYF
cdr3_nt: TGTGCCAGCAGCTCCGGCCCCGGGACAGGGATCACAGATACGCAGTATTTT

j_call: TRBJ1-1
clone_size: .
d_call: .
v_call: TRBV10-3
cdr3_aa: CAIRESGDYRERTEAFF
cdr3_nt: TGTGCCATCAGAGAGTCGGGGGACTACAGGGAACGTACTGAAGCTTTCTTT

j_call: TRBJ2-7
clone_size: few
d_call: TRBD2
v_call: TRBV7-6
cdr3_aa: CASSLGTSGINEQYF
cdr3_nt: TGTGCCAGCAGCCTCGGGACTAGCGGGATCAACGAGCAGTACTTC

j_call: TRBJ2-1
clone_size: .
d_call: TRBD1
v_call: TRBV18
cdr3_aa: CASSQDRRTHYNEQFF
cdr3_nt: TGTGCCAGCTCACAGGACAGGCGGACTCACTACAATGAGCAGTTCTTC

j_call: TRBJ2-3
clone_size: .
d_call: TRBD2
v_call: TRBV20-1
cdr3_aa: CSASGTSGSADTQYF
cdr3_nt: TGCAGTGCTAGTGGGACTAGCGGGAGTGCAGATACGCAGTATTTT

j_call: TRBJ2-3
clone_size: .
d_call: .
v_call: TRBV27
cdr3_aa: CASSLARGKGTDTQYF
cdr3_nt: TGTGCCAGCAGTTTAGCGCGCGGGAAGGGCACAGATACGCAGTATTTT

j_call: TRBJ2-5
clone_size: .
d_call: TRBD2
v_call: TRBV6-2/TRBV6-3
cdr3_aa: CASSPWIAGDRETQYF
cdr3_nt: TGTGCCAGCAGTCCCTGGATAGCGGGAGACCGTGAGACCCAGTACTTC

j_call: TRBJ2-1
clone_size: .
d_call: TRBD1
v_call: TRBV5-3
cdr3_aa: CASSLGQGEYNEQFF
cdr3_nt: TGTGCCAGCAGCTTGGGACAGGGGGAGTACAATGAGCAGTTCTTC

j_call: TRBJ2-2
clone_size: .
d_call: .
v_call: TRBV15
cdr3_aa: CATSRDLAGTHTGELFF
cdr3_nt: TGTGCCACCAGCAGAGATCTCGCAGGAACTCACACCGGGGAGCTGTTTTTT

j_call: TRBJ2-7
clone_size: .
d_call: TRBD1
v_call: TRBV20-1
cdr3_aa: CSASGQGAYEQYF
cdr3_nt: TGCAGTGCTAGCGGACAGGGGGCCTACGAGCAGTACTTC

j_call: TRBJ2-1
clone_size: .
d_call: TRBD2
v_call: TRBV15
cdr3_aa: CATSGGTSGRGDEQFF
cdr3_nt: TGTGCCACCAGCGGAGGGACTAGCGGGAGGGGGGATGAGCAGTTCTTC

j_call: TRBJ2-3
clone_size: .
d_call: .
v_call: TRBV5-6
cdr3_aa: CASSLDLGATSTDTQYF
cdr3_nt: TGTGCCAGCAGCTTGGATCTGGGAGCGACCAGCACAGATACGCAGTATTTT

j_call: TRBJ2-1
clone_size: few
d_call: TRBD2
v_call: TRBV12-3/TRBV12-4
cdr3_aa: CASSLETSGIGEQFF
cdr3_nt: TGTGCCAGCAGTTTGGAAACTAGCGGGATCGGTGAGCAGTTCTTC

j_call: TRBJ1-1
clone_size: few
d_call: TRBD1
v_call: TRBV6-2/TRBV6-3
cdr3_aa: CASSPTGLAEAFF
cdr3_nt: TGTGCCAGCAGCCCGACAGGGTTGGCTGAAGCTTTCTTT

j_call: TRBJ2-5
clone_size: .
d_call: .
v_call: TRBV20-1
cdr3_aa: CSAETGFQETQYF
cdr3_nt: TGCAGTGCAGAGACAGGATTCCAAGAGACCCAGTACTTC

j_call: TRBJ1-2
clone_size: .
d_call: TRBD1
v_call: TRBV5-5
cdr3_aa: CASSPGTGAFGYTF
cdr3_nt: TGTGCCAGCAGTCCCGGGACAGGGGCTTTTGGCTACACCTTC

j_call: TRBJ1-4
clone_size: .
d_call: .
v_call: TRBV5-6
cdr3_aa: CASSLTGNTNEKLFF
cdr3_nt: TGTGCCAGCAGCTTGACAGGGAATACTAATGAAAAACTGTTTTTT

j_call: TRBJ2-7
clone_size: .
d_call: TRBD1
v_call: TRBV6-5
cdr3_aa: CASSRDRELKQYF
cdr3_nt: TGTGCCAGCTCCCGGGACAGGGAGTTAAAGCAGTACTTC

j_call: TRBJ1-5
clone_size: .
d_call: TRBD1
v_call: TRBV6-6
cdr3_aa: CASSTHRGSSNQPQHF
cdr3_nt: TGTGCCAGCAGTACCCACAGGGGAAGTAGCAATCAGCCCCAGCATTTT

j_call: TRBJ1-1
clone_size: few
d_call: .
v_call: TRBV5-6
cdr3_aa: CASSFRLTGGTTEAFF
cdr3_nt: TGTGCCAGCAGCTTTCGATTGACGGGAGGTACGACTGAAGCTTTCTTT

j_call: TRBJ2-5
clone_size: .
d_call: .
v_call: TRBV4-3
cdr3_aa: CASSQHLDYQETQYF
cdr3_nt: TGCGCCAGCAGCCAACATTTGGACTACCAAGAGACCCAGTACTTC

j_call: TRBJ2-6
clone_size: .
d_call: .
v_call: TRBV24-1
cdr3_aa: CATSAPEGANVLTF
cdr3_nt: TGTGCCACCAGTGCCCCGGAAGGGGCCAACGTCCTGACTTTC

j_call: TRBJ2-7
clone_size: .
d_call: TRBD2
v_call: TRBV12-3/TRBV12-4
cdr3_aa: CASSSSGRYEQYF
cdr3_nt: TGTGCCAGCAGCTCTAGCGGGAGGTACGAGCAGTACTTC

j_call: TRBJ1-1
clone_size: .
d_call: .
v_call: TRBV5-5
cdr3_aa: CASSLGSAPNTEAFF
cdr3_nt: TGTGCCAGCAGCTTAGGGTCCGCTCCGAACACTGAAGCTTTCTTT

j_call: TRBJ2-1
clone_size: .
d_call: .
v_call: TRBV7-6
cdr3_aa: CASSLAGWNEQFF
cdr3_nt: TGTGCCAGCAGCTTAGCGGGGTGGAATGAGCAGTTCTTC

j_call: TRBJ2-1
clone_size: .
d_call: .
v_call: TRBV7-6
cdr3_aa: CASNSDPSSYNEQFF
cdr3_nt: TGTGCCAGCAACTCAGACCCGAGCTCCTACAATGAGCAGTTCTTC

j_call: TRBJ2-1
clone_size: .
d_call: .
v_call: TRBV18
cdr3_aa: CASSPLQSTGVEQFF
cdr3_nt: TGTGCCAGCTCACCCCTCCAGAGTACCGGGGTTGAGCAGTTCTTC

j_call: TRBJ1-4
clone_size: once
d_call: .
v_call: TRBV6-5
cdr3_aa: CASSYGRNWENEKLFF
cdr3_nt: TGTGCCAGCAGTTACGGTCGCAACTGGGAGAATGAAAAACTGTTTTTT

j_call: TRBJ2-5
clone_size: .
d_call: TRBD2
v_call: TRBV30
cdr3_aa: CAWSIRSGNIQYF
cdr3_nt: TGTGCCTGGAGTATACGTAGCGGGAACATCCAGTACTTC

j_call: TRBJ1-1
clone_size: .
d_call: .
v_call: TRBV6-2/TRBV6-3
cdr3_aa: CASSVQGRNTEAFF
cdr3_nt: TGTGCCAGCAGTGTACAGGGACGGAACACTGAAGCTTTCTTT

j_call: TRBJ2-2
clone_size: medium-sized
d_call: .
v_call: TRBV27
cdr3_aa: CASSKQVGELFF
cdr3_nt: TGTGCCAGCAGCAAACAGGTTGGGGAGCTGTTTTTT